A selection of T cell receptor beta chains follows, all from one sample in a study of T cells in localized non-small cell lung cancer. The method was immunoSEQ multiplex PCR; TCRdb's version includes in-frame clones alone and lacks a portion of them. The table records about 1,600 clones, about 25% of them present only once. The source material was normal lung tissue next to the tumor, sampled before any cancer treatment. Receptors were obtained from a male donor at least 60 years old with stage II squamous cell lung carcinoma. The CDR3 runs from the conserved cysteine through the conserved F or W. The order of the fields is V gene, D gene, J gene, CDR3 protein. A D gene is named only where the DNA matches it firmly.

v_gene: TRBV29-1
d_gene: .
j_gene: TRBJ2-5
CDR3aa: CSVEEIGRPETQYF

v_gene: TRBV25-1
d_gene: .
j_gene: TRBJ1-1
CDR3aa: CASSEPNTEAFF

v_gene: TRBV11-3
d_gene: TRBD1
j_gene: TRBJ2-3
CDR3aa: CASSLAGGQGATEPTDTQYF

v_gene: TRBV11-3
d_gene: TRBD2
j_gene: TRBJ2-5
CDR3aa: CASRDTVLAGKETQYF

v_gene: TRBV10-3
d_gene: .
j_gene: TRBJ1-2
CDR3aa: CAISEAQNYGYTF

v_gene: TRBV15
d_gene: .
j_gene: TRBJ1-1
CDR3aa: CATSRDLSGAGTEAFF

v_gene: TRBV19
d_gene: .
j_gene: TRBJ1-1
CDR3aa: CASSIGAEAFF

v_gene: TRBV6-1
d_gene: .
j_gene: TRBJ2-1
CDR3aa: CASSEGVGRGHNEQFF

v_gene: TRBV12-5
d_gene: TRBD1
j_gene: TRBJ2-2
CDR3aa: CASGPGQTYTGELFF

v_gene: TRBV18
d_gene: .
j_gene: TRBJ1-2
CDR3aa: CASSPGWNYGYTF

v_gene: TRBV9
d_gene: .
j_gene: TRBJ1-5
CDR3aa: CASRGMADPWDNQPQHF

v_gene: TRBV19
d_gene: .
j_gene: TRBJ2-1
CDR3aa: CASSIANRDEQFF

v_gene: TRBV18
d_gene: .
j_gene: TRBJ1-1
CDR3aa: CASSPLPGPPTDTEAFF

v_gene: TRBV19
d_gene: TRBD2
j_gene: TRBJ2-1
CDR3aa: CASSIDGSGEYNEQFF

v_gene: TRBV6-8
d_gene: .
j_gene: TRBJ1-5
CDR3aa: CASRQIGNQPQHF

v_gene: TRBV11-3
d_gene: TRBD1
j_gene: TRBJ2-7
CDR3aa: CASSLNRGNGEQYF

v_gene: TRBV7-5
d_gene: .
j_gene: TRBJ2-1
CDR3aa: CASSLGGRGSYNEQFF

v_gene: TRBV4-1
d_gene: .
j_gene: TRBJ1-6
CDR3aa: CASSQAGGDNSLLHF

v_gene: TRBV4-1
d_gene: .
j_gene: TRBJ1-1
CDR3aa: CASSQDPGYTEAFF

v_gene: TRBV5-1
d_gene: .
j_gene: TRBJ2-1
CDR3aa: CASSLGGTLRDEQFF

v_gene: TRBV29-1
d_gene: .
j_gene: TRBJ2-7
CDR3aa: CSVGDSTSYEQYF

v_gene: TRBV29-1
d_gene: .
j_gene: TRBJ2-7
CDR3aa: CSVEMDSYEQYF

v_gene: TRBV19
d_gene: .
j_gene: TRBJ2-3
CDR3aa: CASKDSQPDTQYF

v_gene: TRBV6-8
d_gene: TRBD1
j_gene: TRBJ1-2
CDR3aa: CASSNGQARGYTF

v_gene: TRBV14
d_gene: TRBD2
j_gene: TRBJ2-5
CDR3aa: CASSQLPRGAGTQYF

v_gene: TRBV5-1
d_gene: .
j_gene: TRBJ2-2
CDR3aa: CASSLSSGVLNTGELFF

v_gene: TRBV11-3
d_gene: .
j_gene: TRBJ1-5
CDR3aa: CASSFPNGAGYSNQPQHF

v_gene: TRBV25-1
d_gene: .
j_gene: TRBJ1-3
CDR3aa: CASNERLSNTIYF

v_gene: TRBV9
d_gene: .
j_gene: TRBJ1-1
CDR3aa: CASSVNPWDGQAFF

v_gene: TRBV23-1
d_gene: .
j_gene: TRBJ1-1
CDR3aa: CASSFDLNTEAFF

v_gene: TRBV6-8
d_gene: .
j_gene: TRBJ2-7
CDR3aa: CASSYDNGREQYF

v_gene: TRBV6-8
d_gene: TRBD1
j_gene: TRBJ1-4
CDR3aa: CASSDQPLDRGREKLFF

v_gene: TRBV5-1
d_gene: TRBD2
j_gene: TRBJ2-3
CDR3aa: CASSLIAGPSTDTQYF

v_gene: TRBV6-8
d_gene: TRBD1
j_gene: TRBJ1-6
CDR3aa: CASRSGTGGFSNSPLHF

v_gene: TRBV4-1
d_gene: TRBD1
j_gene: TRBJ1-2
CDR3aa: CASSHATGTEGYGYTF

v_gene: TRBV28
d_gene: .
j_gene: TRBJ1-5
CDR3aa: CASSLRGQPQHF

v_gene: TRBV9
d_gene: TRBD2
j_gene: TRBJ2-3
CDR3aa: CASSESSGGVLGTDTQYF

v_gene: TRBV19
d_gene: TRBD2
j_gene: TRBJ2-5
CDR3aa: CASSIGTGGYQETQYF

v_gene: TRBV11-3
d_gene: TRBD2
j_gene: TRBJ2-3
CDR3aa: CASSVGGATDTQYF

v_gene: TRBV14
d_gene: TRBD1
j_gene: TRBJ1-2
CDR3aa: CASSQEFRDRVDGYTF

v_gene: TRBV15
d_gene: .
j_gene: TRBJ2-1
CDR3aa: CATSRDGGNNEQFF

v_gene: TRBV7-6
d_gene: TRBD1
j_gene: TRBJ2-7
CDR3aa: CASSLALGQENEQYF

v_gene: TRBV9
d_gene: .
j_gene: TRBJ1-2
CDR3aa: CASSPGGLANYGYTF

v_gene: TRBV6-8
d_gene: .
j_gene: TRBJ1-1
CDR3aa: CASSSPHQNTEAFF

v_gene: TRBV1
d_gene: .
j_gene: TRBJ2-2
CDR3aa: CASSQDRGRSTPGELFF